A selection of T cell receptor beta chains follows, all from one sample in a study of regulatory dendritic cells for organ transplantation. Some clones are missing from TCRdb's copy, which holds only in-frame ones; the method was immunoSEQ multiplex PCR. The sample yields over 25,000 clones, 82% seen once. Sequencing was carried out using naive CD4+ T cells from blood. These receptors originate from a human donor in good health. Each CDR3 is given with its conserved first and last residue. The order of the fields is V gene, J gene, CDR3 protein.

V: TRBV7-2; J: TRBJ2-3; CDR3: CASSLGQGPDTQYF
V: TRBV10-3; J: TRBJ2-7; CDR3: CATRQGATDEQYF
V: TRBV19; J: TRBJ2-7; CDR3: CATGTGYEQYF
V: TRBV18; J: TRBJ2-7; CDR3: CASSPRTTGAAYEQYF
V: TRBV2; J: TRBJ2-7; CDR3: CASTKGPTYEQYF
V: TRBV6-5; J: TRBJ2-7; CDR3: CASRPSGGLLNEQYF
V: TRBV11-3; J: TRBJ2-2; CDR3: CASSPRGGWQNAGELFF
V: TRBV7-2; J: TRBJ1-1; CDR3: CASNPGGGAEAFF
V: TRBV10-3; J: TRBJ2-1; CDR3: CAISGEVESEQFF
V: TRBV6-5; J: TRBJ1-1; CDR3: CASSYSRGGTEAFF
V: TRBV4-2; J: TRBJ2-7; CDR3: CASSPEMGRGEQYF
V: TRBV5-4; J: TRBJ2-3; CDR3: CASSPGTSGFPTDTQYF
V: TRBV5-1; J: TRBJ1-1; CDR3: CASSPLQSGNTEAFF
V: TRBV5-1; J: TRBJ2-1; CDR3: CASSLVGLAGYNEQFF
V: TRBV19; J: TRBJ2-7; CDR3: CASAGTAGGEQYF
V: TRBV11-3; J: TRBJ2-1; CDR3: CASSWRDGDNEQFF
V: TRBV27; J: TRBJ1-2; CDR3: CASSFGQGYGYTF
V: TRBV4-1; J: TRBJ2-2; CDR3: CASSQRTGNTGELFF
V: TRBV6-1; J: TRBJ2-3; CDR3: CASSAEVSYADTQYF
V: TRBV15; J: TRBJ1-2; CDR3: CATSRERDGYTF
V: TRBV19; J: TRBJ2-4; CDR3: CASKDLAKNIQYF
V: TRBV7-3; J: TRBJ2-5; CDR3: CASSLTQGAGETQYF
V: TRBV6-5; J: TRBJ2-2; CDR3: CASSSHQRGGVGELFF
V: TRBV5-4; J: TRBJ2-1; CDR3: CASSLVGGGAREQFF
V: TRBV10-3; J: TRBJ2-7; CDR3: CAITKTGAYEQYF
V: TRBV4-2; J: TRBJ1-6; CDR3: CASSRTGPNNSPLHF
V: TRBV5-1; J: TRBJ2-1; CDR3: CASSQGQGVNEQFF
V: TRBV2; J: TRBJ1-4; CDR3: CASANRQAATNEKLFF
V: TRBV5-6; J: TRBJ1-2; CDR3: CASSFGQGAWGYTF
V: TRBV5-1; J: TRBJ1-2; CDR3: CASSLGRDGYTF
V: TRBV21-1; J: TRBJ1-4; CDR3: CASRPRTISDRRNEKLFF
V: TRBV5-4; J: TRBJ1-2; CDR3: CASSLALGGGGYTF
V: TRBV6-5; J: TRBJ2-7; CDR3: CASRRTGGDYEQYF
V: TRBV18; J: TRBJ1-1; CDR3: CASSLSQGLVGTEAFF
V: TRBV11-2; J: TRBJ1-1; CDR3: CASSLDGTGKHQMNTEAFF
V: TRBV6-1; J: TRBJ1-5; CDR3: CASSQQGDQPQHF
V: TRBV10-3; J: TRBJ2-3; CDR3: CAISPGQGALTDTQYF
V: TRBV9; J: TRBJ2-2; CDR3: CASSPDRGRVGELFF
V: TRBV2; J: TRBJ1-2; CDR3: CASRRSGPGGGYTF
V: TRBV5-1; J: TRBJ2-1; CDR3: CASSLELAGYNGQFF
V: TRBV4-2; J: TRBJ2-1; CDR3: CASSQGGERRYNEQFF
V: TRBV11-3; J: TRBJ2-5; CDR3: CASSPDRIETQYF
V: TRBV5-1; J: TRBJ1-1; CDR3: CASSEWTGTAMNTEAFF
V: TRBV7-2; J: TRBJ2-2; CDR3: CASSFTGAGELFF
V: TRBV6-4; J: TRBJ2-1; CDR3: CASSFFPTNEQFF
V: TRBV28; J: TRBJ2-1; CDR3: CASSDRGLKDEQFF
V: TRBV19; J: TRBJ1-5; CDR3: CASSIGARSNQPQHF
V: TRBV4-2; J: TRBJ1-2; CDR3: CASSQDGTAPGYGYTF
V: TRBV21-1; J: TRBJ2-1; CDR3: CASSTADRVASSYNEQFF
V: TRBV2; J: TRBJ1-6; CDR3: CASSELSYNSPLHF
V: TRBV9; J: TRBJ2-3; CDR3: CASSRSGTSRDTQYF
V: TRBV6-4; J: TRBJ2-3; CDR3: CASSKRDTQYF